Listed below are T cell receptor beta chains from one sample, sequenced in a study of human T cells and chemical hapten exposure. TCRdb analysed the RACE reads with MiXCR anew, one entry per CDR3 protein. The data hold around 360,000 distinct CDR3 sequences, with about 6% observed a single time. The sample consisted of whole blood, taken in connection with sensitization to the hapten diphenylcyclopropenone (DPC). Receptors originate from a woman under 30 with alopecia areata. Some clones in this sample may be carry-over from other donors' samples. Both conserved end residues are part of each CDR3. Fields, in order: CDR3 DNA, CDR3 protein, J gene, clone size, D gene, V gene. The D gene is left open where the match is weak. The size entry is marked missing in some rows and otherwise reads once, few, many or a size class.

CDR3 DNA: TGTGCCAGCAGTTTTGTGGGCAGGGTGGGGACGCACTTT
CDR3 protein: CASSFVGRVGTHF
J gene: TRBJ1-1
clone size: many
D gene: NA
V gene: TRBV12-3/TRBV12-4

CDR3 DNA: TGTGCCAGCAGTTTTCGGAATGTTTATTCACCCCTCCACTTT
CDR3 protein: CASSFRNVYSPLHF
J gene: TRBJ1-6
clone size: few
D gene: NA
V gene: TRBV27

CDR3 DNA: TGCAGCGTTGTCTTAGGTTTCGGGGGGGAGACCCAGTACTTC
CDR3 protein: CSVVLGFGGETQYF
J gene: TRBJ2-5
clone size: NA
D gene: TRBD2
V gene: TRBV29-1

CDR3 DNA: TGTGCCACCAGGCAGCGGGGGGACAATGAGCAGTTCTTC
CDR3 protein: CATRQRGDNEQFF
J gene: TRBJ2-1
clone size: many
D gene: TRBD2
V gene: TRBV24-1

CDR3 DNA: TGCGCCAGCAGCCAACAGGGGTCGAGGCACACTGAAGCTTTCTTT
CDR3 protein: CASSQQGSRHTEAFF
J gene: TRBJ1-1
clone size: many
D gene: TRBD1
V gene: TRBV5-1

CDR3 DNA: TGTGCCAGCAGCTCACGGACAGGACTAGCCAAAAACATTCAGTACTTC
CDR3 protein: CASSSRTGLAKNIQYF
J gene: TRBJ2-4
clone size: few
D gene: TRBD1
V gene: TRBV7-2

CDR3 DNA: TGTGCCAGCAGCCAAGGAGATACGCAGTATTTT
CDR3 protein: CASSQGDTQYF
J gene: TRBJ2-3
clone size: many
D gene: NA
V gene: TRBV4-2

CDR3 DNA: TGTGCCAGCAGCTTGGAGGCGGACTTCTCTGGAAACACCATATATTTT
CDR3 protein: CASSLEADFSGNTIYF
J gene: TRBJ1-3
clone size: few
D gene: NA
V gene: TRBV5-4

CDR3 DNA: TGCAGCGTTGAAAAGGACGCTTATACGCAGTATTTT
CDR3 protein: CSVEKDAYTQYF
J gene: TRBJ2-3
clone size: many
D gene: NA
V gene: TRBV29-1

CDR3 DNA: TGCAGTGCTAGAGATTCACAGGTCGATATAAGAGATTCACCCCTCCACTTT
CDR3 protein: CSARDSQVDIRDSPLHF
J gene: TRBJ1-6
clone size: few
D gene: NA
V gene: TRBV20-1

CDR3 DNA: TGTGCCAGCAGTTACGATTCTGCGTCCTACAATGAGCAGTTCTTC
CDR3 protein: CASSYDSASYNEQFF
J gene: TRBJ2-1
clone size: few
D gene: NA
V gene: TRBV6-2/TRBV6-3

CDR3 DNA: TGTGCCAGCAGCAAGGGTTTGACTGAAGCTTTCTTT
CDR3 protein: CASSKGLTEAFF
J gene: TRBJ1-1
clone size: many
D gene: NA
V gene: TRBV12-3/TRBV12-4

CDR3 DNA: TGTGCCAGCAGTTCTAGGGTCAGCCTGAATGAGCAGTTCTTC
CDR3 protein: CASSSRVSLNEQFF
J gene: TRBJ2-1
clone size: many
D gene: NA
V gene: TRBV5-4

CDR3 DNA: TGCGCCAGCAGCCAACGGTCCAGGGGCGACCCCGGGGAGCTGTTTTTT
CDR3 protein: CASSQRSRGDPGELFF
J gene: TRBJ2-2
clone size: few
D gene: NA
V gene: TRBV4-3

CDR3 DNA: TGTGCCAGCAGCTTAGGGTTAGAGCATTATGGTGGCTACACCTTC
CDR3 protein: CASSLGLEHYGGYTF
J gene: TRBJ1-2
clone size: few
D gene: NA
V gene: TRBV7-8

CDR3 DNA: TGCAGTGCTAGAGAGCGGACAGGGGTTGCCAAAAACATTCAGTACTTC
CDR3 protein: CSARERTGVAKNIQYF
J gene: TRBJ2-4
clone size: NA
D gene: TRBD1
V gene: TRBV20-1

CDR3 DNA: TGTGCCAGCAGCCATCCTCGGCGGTTCGAGTCCGGGGAGCTGTTTTTT
CDR3 protein: CASSHPRRFESGELFF
J gene: TRBJ2-2
clone size: few
D gene: NA
V gene: TRBV3-1

CDR3 DNA: TGCAGCGTTGAATGGGGTTGGGGGGGCTTCAGCACAGATACGCAGTATTTT
CDR3 protein: CSVEWGWGGFSTDTQYF
J gene: TRBJ2-3
clone size: few
D gene: NA
V gene: TRBV29-1

CDR3 DNA: TGTGCCAGCAATACTTTTAACCCCCTCGTCGGGAGTCAGCCCCAGCATTTT
CDR3 protein: CASNTFNPLVGSQPQHF
J gene: TRBJ1-5
clone size: many
D gene: NA
V gene: TRBV27

CDR3 DNA: TGCAGCCAGAGGCTAGCGGGGGGTTACGAGCAGTACTTC
CDR3 protein: CSQRLAGGYEQYF
J gene: TRBJ2-7
clone size: NA
D gene: TRBD2
V gene: TRBV20-1

CDR3 DNA: TGTGCCAGCTCACCCTCTGGCCGGGACAGGTACACCGGGGAGCTGTTTTTT
CDR3 protein: CASSPSGRDRYTGELFF
J gene: TRBJ2-2
clone size: NA
D gene: TRBD1
V gene: TRBV18

CDR3 DNA: TGTGCCAGCAGCATTGGACGGGGGAACACTGAAGCTTTCTTT
CDR3 protein: CASSIGRGNTEAFF
J gene: TRBJ1-1
clone size: NA
D gene: NA
V gene: TRBV5-5

CDR3 DNA: TGTGCCAGCAGCCCCCCGGCCAAAAACATTCAGTACTTC
CDR3 protein: CASSPPAKNIQYF
J gene: TRBJ2-4
clone size: many
D gene: NA
V gene: TRBV7-2

CDR3 DNA: TGTGCCAGCAGTGAATTGGAGGGGACTGGAAACACCATATATTTT
CDR3 protein: CASSELEGTGNTIYF
J gene: TRBJ1-3
clone size: many
D gene: NA
V gene: TRBV6-1

CDR3 DNA: TGTGCCAGCAGTTATGGCGGAAATACGCAGTATTTT
CDR3 protein: CASSYGGNTQYF
J gene: TRBJ2-3
clone size: few
D gene: NA
V gene: TRBV6-6

CDR3 DNA: TGTGCCAGCAGTCCACTAATGACTTCTCTTTTTTACGAGCAGTACTTC
CDR3 protein: CASSPLMTSLFYEQYF
J gene: TRBJ2-7
clone size: few
D gene: NA
V gene: TRBV3-1

CDR3 DNA: TGCAGTGTCGTTGACCCTTCGGGCTATGGCTACACCTTC
CDR3 protein: CSVVDPSGYGYTF
J gene: TRBJ1-2
clone size: NA
D gene: NA
V gene: TRBV20-1

CDR3 DNA: TGTGCCAGCAAAGACAGGGCCGCGTTGGGGTACATTCAGTACTTC
CDR3 protein: CASKDRAALGYIQYF
J gene: TRBJ2-4
clone size: few
D gene: TRBD1
V gene: TRBV12-3/TRBV12-4

CDR3 DNA: TGTGCCATCAGCACCGGAGGGGGCGGCTACAATGAGCAGTTCTTC
CDR3 protein: CAISTGGGGYNEQFF
J gene: TRBJ2-1
clone size: NA
D gene: NA
V gene: TRBV10-3

CDR3 DNA: TGTGCCAGCAGCCAAGATGGGCAGCAGAGCACAGATACGCAGTATTTT
CDR3 protein: CASSQDGQQSTDTQYF
J gene: TRBJ2-3
clone size: many
D gene: NA
V gene: TRBV3-1

CDR3 DNA: TGTGCCAGCAGCGTAGAAGTCAAGGCTAACTATGGCTACACCTTC
CDR3 protein: CASSVEVKANYGYTF
J gene: TRBJ1-2
clone size: NA
D gene: NA
V gene: TRBV9

CDR3 DNA: TGTGCCAGCAGTTTGGGACGGAAGAGCAATCAGCCCCAGCATTTT
CDR3 protein: CASSLGRKSNQPQHF
J gene: TRBJ1-5
clone size: many
D gene: NA
V gene: TRBV28

CDR3 DNA: TGCGCCAGCAGCTTGGGGGATTCACCCCTCCACTTT
CDR3 protein: CASSLGDSPLHF
J gene: TRBJ1-6
clone size: many
D gene: NA
V gene: TRBV5-1

CDR3 DNA: TGTGCCAGCAGCTTATCCCCCACGGATGAGCAGTTCTTC
CDR3 protein: CASSLSPTDEQFF
J gene: TRBJ2-1
clone size: many
D gene: NA
V gene: TRBV11-2

CDR3 DNA: TGTGCCAGCAGCCCGGGACAACATCAGCCCCAGCATTTT
CDR3 protein: CASSPGQHQPQHF
J gene: TRBJ1-5
clone size: few
D gene: NA
V gene: TRBV7-3

CDR3 DNA: TGCGCCAGCAGCCCTGACAGGGGAATCTATGGCTACACCTTC
CDR3 protein: CASSPDRGIYGYTF
J gene: TRBJ1-2
clone size: many
D gene: TRBD1
V gene: TRBV5-1

CDR3 DNA: TGCAGCGGGGGAGGAGCAGGCACAGATACGCAGTATTTT
CDR3 protein: CSGGGAGTDTQYF
J gene: TRBJ2-3
clone size: NA
D gene: NA
V gene: TRBV29-1

CDR3 DNA: TGTGCCAGCAACTTCGGAGACTCCCCCGCAGCTTTCTTT
CDR3 protein: CASNFGDSPAAFF
J gene: TRBJ1-1
clone size: many
D gene: NA
V gene: TRBV7-9

CDR3 DNA: TGCGCCAGCAGTCTCAGGGAAAGTAATGAAAAACTGTTTTTT
CDR3 protein: CASSLRESNEKLFF
J gene: TRBJ1-4
clone size: few
D gene: NA
V gene: TRBV5-1

CDR3 DNA: TGTGCCAGCAGTACCTCAGGACCCAATCAGCCCCAGCATTTT
CDR3 protein: CASSTSGPNQPQHF
J gene: TRBJ1-5
clone size: NA
D gene: NA
V gene: TRBV12-3/TRBV12-4

CDR3 DNA: TGTGCCAGCAGCCAAGCCCCCCCCGGGGGCAGGGCCCTGGACTATGGCTACACCTTC
CDR3 protein: CASSQAPPGGRALDYGYTF
J gene: TRBJ1-2
clone size: NA
D gene: NA
V gene: TRBV14

CDR3 DNA: TGCGCCAGCAGCTTGACCGGGAATGAAGCTTTCTTT
CDR3 protein: CASSLTGNEAFF
J gene: TRBJ1-1
clone size: many
D gene: NA
V gene: TRBV5-1

CDR3 DNA: TGTGCCAGCAGCTTAGGAGTTTCTTTAGCCAAAAACATTCAGTACTTC
CDR3 protein: CASSLGVSLAKNIQYF
J gene: TRBJ2-4
clone size: once
D gene: NA
V gene: TRBV5-4

CDR3 DNA: TGTGCCAGCAGTTCCGAAATCGCAGATACGCAGTATTTT
CDR3 protein: CASSSEIADTQYF
J gene: TRBJ2-3
clone size: few
D gene: NA
V gene: TRBV6-2/TRBV6-3

CDR3 DNA: TGCGCCAGCAGCTTGTCTCCGACCCTCAATCAGTTCTTC
CDR3 protein: CASSLSPTLNQFF
J gene: TRBJ2-1
clone size: few
D gene: NA
V gene: TRBV5-1

CDR3 DNA: TGCAGTGCTAGTGGGCAGGGGAATGAAAAACTGTTTTTT
CDR3 protein: CSASGQGNEKLFF
J gene: TRBJ1-4
clone size: NA
D gene: NA
V gene: TRBV20-1

CDR3 DNA: TGTGCCAGCAGTACCACTCGGACAGGACTATTTCCGAACTATGGCTACACCTTC
CDR3 protein: CASSTTRTGLFPNYGYTF
J gene: TRBJ1-2
clone size: NA
D gene: TRBD1
V gene: TRBV12-3/TRBV12-4

CDR3 DNA: TGTGCCAGCCAAAGGAAAAACAGGGACCAAGAGACCCAGTACTTC
CDR3 protein: CASQRKNRDQETQYF
J gene: TRBJ2-5
clone size: NA
D gene: NA
V gene: TRBV6-6

CDR3 DNA: TGTGCCAGCAGCCAAGCGGGAAGGAATGGCTACACCTTC
CDR3 protein: CASSQAGRNGYTF
J gene: TRBJ1-2
clone size: NA
D gene: NA
V gene: TRBV4-2

CDR3 DNA: TGTGCCATCAGCCAGAGTCAGCCGGGGTCCACAGATACGCAGTATTTT
CDR3 protein: CAISQSQPGSTDTQYF
J gene: TRBJ2-3
clone size: NA
D gene: NA
V gene: TRBV10-3

CDR3 DNA: TGTGCCAGCAGGATGGGACTAGCGGGGGGATACGATGAGCAGTTCTTC
CDR3 protein: CASRMGLAGGYDEQFF
J gene: TRBJ2-1
clone size: few
D gene: TRBD2
V gene: TRBV28

CDR3 DNA: TGTGCCAGTCAACACGGACAGGGTTTTTCACATGGCTACACCTTC
CDR3 protein: CASQHGQGFSHGYTF
J gene: TRBJ1-2
clone size: NA
D gene: TRBD1
V gene: TRBV7-9

CDR3 DNA: TGTGCCAGCAGCCATGAGGGACAGTCTGGAAACACCATATATTTT
CDR3 protein: CASSHEGQSGNTIYF
J gene: TRBJ1-3
clone size: many
D gene: TRBD1
V gene: TRBV12-3/TRBV12-4

CDR3 DNA: TGTGCCAGCAGCCAAGGAGTGGGGGGAAGTCAGCCCCAGCATTTT
CDR3 protein: CASSQGVGGSQPQHF
J gene: TRBJ1-5
clone size: few
D gene: NA
V gene: TRBV3-1